The clone carrying this TCR beta chain was observed a few times. The CDR3 contains 14 residues. Trimming cost V 0 bases and J 9 bases; bases outside gene matches: 4. Germline V gives CDR1 SGHNT, CDR2 YYREEE (reference sequence). The entry originates in a study of blood T cell repertoires in COVID-19. Study-wide background: There were acute and convalescent COVID-19 samples, and they came from the United States, Italy and Spain. T cells, B-cell-depleted T cells, or PBMCs supplied cDNA or gDNA.

Authors' methods: It was from reference gene primer amplification that nucleated cell counts were estimated. Assay: immunoSEQ multiplex PCR; the TCRdb copy retains only in-frame clones and omits some. V and J calls and clone size follow that table, whereas D and trimming were derived from the DNA. The data show approximately 68,000 clones, about three quarters seen once. Sequenced sample: peripheral blood. The chain joins TRBV5-4 to TRBJ2-1; 9 nucleotides line up with TRBD2. The source is a human donor in a cohort sampled during active COVID-19. In nucleotides, the CDR3 is TGTGCCAGCAGCTTGGGTCTAGCGGGAAGTGAGCAGTTCTTC. It translates to CASSLGLAGSEQFF.